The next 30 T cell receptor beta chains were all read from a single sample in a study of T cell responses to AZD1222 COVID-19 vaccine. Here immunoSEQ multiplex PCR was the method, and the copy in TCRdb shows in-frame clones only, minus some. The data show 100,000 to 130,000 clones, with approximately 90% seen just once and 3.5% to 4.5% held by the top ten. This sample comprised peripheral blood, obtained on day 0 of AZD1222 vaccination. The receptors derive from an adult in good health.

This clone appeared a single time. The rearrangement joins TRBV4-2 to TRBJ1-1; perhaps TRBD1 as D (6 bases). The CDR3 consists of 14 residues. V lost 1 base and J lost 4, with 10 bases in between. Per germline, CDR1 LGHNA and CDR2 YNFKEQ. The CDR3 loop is CASSQVIGGTEAFF. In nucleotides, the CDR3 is TGTGCCAGCAGCCAAGTAATAGGGGGCACTGAAGCTTTCTTT.

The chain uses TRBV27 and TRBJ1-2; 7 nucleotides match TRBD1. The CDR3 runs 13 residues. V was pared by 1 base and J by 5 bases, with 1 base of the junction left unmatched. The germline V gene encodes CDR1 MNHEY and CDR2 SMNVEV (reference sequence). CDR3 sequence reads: CASSLLQGYGYTF. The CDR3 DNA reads TGTGCCAGCAGTTTATTACAGGGGTATGGCTACACCTTC.

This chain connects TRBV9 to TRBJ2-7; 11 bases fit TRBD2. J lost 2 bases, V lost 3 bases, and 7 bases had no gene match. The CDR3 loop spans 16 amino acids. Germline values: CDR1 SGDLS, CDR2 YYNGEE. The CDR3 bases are TGTGCCAGCAGCGGCCGACCGGGACTAGCGGCCTACGAGCAGTACTTC. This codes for CASSGRPGLAAYEQYF.

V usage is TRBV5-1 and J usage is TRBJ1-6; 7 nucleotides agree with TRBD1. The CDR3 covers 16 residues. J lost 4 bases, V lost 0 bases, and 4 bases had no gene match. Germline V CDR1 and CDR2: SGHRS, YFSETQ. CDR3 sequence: CASSLAGTAYNSPLHF. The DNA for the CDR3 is TGCGCCAGCAGCTTGGCTGGGACAGCTTATAATTCACCCCTCCACTTT. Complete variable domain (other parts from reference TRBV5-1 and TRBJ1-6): KAGVTQTPRYLIKTRGQQVTLSCSPISGHRSVSWYQQTPGQGLQFLFEYFSETQRNKGNFPGRFSGRQFSNSRSEMNVSTLELGDSALYLCASSLAGTAYNSPLHFGNGTRLTVT.

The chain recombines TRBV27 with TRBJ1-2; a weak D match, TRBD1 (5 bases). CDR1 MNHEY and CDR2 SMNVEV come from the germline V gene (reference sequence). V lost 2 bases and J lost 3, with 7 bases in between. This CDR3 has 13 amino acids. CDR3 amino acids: CASSLRGDYGYTF. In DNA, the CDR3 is TGTGCCAGCAGTTTAAGGGGAGACTATGGCTACACCTTC.

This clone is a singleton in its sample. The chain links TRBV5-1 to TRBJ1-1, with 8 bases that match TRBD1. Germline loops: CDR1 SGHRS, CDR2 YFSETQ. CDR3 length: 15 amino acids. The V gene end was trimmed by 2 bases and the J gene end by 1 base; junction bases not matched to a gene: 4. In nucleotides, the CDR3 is TGCGCCAGCAGCTTTACAGGGGGTGGGAACACTGAAGCTTTCTTT. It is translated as CASSFTGGGNTEAFF.

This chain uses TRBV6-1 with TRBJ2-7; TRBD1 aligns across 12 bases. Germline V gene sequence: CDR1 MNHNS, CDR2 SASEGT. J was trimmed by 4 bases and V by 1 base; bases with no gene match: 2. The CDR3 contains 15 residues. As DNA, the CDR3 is TGTGCCAGCAGTGAAGGGGACAGGGGGCCGTACGAGCAGTACTTC. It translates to CASSEGDRGPYEQYF.

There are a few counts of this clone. CDR3 amino acids: CASRDSTGANTEAFF. The CDR3 nucleotides read TGTGCCAGCAGGGATTCGACAGGGGCGAACACTGAAGCTTTCTTT. The chain has TRBV7-9 and TRBJ1-1; 8 nucleotides match TRBD1. V trimming: 6 bases; J trimming: 1 base; junction bases outside the gene matches: 7. Germline CDR1 is SEHNR and CDR2 is FQNEAQ (reference sequence). The CDR3 covers 15 residues.

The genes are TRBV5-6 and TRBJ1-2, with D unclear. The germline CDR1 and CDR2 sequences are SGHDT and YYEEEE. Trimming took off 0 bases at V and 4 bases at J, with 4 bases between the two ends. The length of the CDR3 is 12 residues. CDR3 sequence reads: CASSLEPYGYTF. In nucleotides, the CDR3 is TGTGCCAGCAGCTTGGAGCCCTATGGCTACACCTTC. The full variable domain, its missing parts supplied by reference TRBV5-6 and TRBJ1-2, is DAGVTQSPTHLIKTRGQQVTLRCSPKSGHDTVSWYQQALGQGPQFIFQYYEEEERQRGNFPDRFSGHQFPNYSSELNVNALLLGDSALYLCASSLEPYGYTFGSGTRLTVV.

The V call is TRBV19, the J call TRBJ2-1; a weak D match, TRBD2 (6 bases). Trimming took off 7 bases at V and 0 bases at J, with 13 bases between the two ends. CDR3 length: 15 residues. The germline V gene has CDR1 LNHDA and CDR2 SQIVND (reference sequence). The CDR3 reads CASTPRTNSYNEQFF. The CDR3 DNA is TGTGCCAGTACCCCGAGGACTAACTCCTACAATGAGCAGTTCTTC.

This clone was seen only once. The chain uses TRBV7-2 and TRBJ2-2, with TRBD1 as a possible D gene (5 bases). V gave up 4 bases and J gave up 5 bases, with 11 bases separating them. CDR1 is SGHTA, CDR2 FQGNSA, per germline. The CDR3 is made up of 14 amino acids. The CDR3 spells CASSSQGATGELFF. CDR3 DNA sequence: TGTGCCAGCAGCTCCCAGGGTGCAACCGGGGAGCTGTTTTTT.

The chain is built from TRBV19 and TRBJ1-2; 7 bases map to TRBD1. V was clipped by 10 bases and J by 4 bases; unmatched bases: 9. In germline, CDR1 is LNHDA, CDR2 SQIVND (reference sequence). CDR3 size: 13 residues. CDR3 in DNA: TGTGCCACTGACAGCCCAGGGGGCTATGGCTACACCTTC. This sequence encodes CATDSPGGYGYTF.

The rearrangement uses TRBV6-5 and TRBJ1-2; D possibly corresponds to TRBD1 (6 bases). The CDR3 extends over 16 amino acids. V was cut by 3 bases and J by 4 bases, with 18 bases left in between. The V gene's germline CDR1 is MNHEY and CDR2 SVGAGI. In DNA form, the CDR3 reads TGTGCCAGCAGTTATTTAAATTTAGGACAGCTCTATGGCTACACCTTC. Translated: CASSYLNLGQLYGYTF.

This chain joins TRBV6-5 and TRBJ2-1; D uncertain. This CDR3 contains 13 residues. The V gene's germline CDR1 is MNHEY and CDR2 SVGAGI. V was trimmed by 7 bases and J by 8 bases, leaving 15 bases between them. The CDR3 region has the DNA TGTGCCAGCAAGGAAGGGCCGGTTGATGAGCAGTTCTTC. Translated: CASKEGPVDEQFF.

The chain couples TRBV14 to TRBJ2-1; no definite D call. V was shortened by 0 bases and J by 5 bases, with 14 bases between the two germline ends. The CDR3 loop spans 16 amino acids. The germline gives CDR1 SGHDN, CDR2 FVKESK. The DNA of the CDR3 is TGTGCCAGCAGCCAAGATGGGCGTCTTGTAAACAATGAGCAGTTCTTC. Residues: CASSQDGRLVNNEQFF.

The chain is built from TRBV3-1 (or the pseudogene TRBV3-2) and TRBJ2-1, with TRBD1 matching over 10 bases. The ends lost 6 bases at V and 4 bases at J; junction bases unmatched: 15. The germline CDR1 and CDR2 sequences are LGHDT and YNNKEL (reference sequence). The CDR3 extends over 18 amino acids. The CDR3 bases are TGTGCCAGCAGTTCCCGGGACAGGGGCTGGTCTCGTTACAATGAGCAGTTCTTC. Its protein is CASSSRDRGWSRYNEQFF.

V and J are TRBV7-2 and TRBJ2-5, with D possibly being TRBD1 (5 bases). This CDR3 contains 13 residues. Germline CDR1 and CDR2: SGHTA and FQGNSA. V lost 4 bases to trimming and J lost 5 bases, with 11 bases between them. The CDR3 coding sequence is TGTGCCAGCAGCTATCAGGGATCCGAGACCCAGTACTTC. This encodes CASSYQGSETQYF. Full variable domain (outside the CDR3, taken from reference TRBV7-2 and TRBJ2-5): GAGVSQSPSNKVTEKGKDVELRCDPISGHTALYWYRQSLGQGLEFLIYFQGNSAPDKSGLPSDRFSAERTGGSVSTLTIQRTQQEDSAVYLCASSYQGSETQYFGPGTRLLVL.

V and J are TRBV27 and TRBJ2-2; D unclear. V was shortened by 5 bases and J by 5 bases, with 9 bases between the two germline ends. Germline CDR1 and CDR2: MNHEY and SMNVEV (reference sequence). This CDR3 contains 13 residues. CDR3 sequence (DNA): TGTGCCAGCAGTCCCGACAAAACCGGGGAGCTGTTTTTT. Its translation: CASSPDKTGELFF.

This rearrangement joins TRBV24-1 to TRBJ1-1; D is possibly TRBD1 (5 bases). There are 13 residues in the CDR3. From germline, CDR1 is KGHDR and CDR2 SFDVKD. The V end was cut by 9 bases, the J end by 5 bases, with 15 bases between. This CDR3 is CATRQGGDTEAFF. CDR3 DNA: TGTGCCACCCGGCAGGGAGGGGATACTGAAGCTTTCTTT.

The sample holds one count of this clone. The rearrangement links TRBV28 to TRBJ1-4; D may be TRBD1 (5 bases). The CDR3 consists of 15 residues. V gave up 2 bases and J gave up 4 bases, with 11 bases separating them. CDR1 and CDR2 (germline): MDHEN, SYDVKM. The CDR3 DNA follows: TGTGCCAGCAGTTTAGGGGGTCAGAGTAATGAAAAACTGTTTTTT. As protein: CASSLGGQSNEKLFF.

The CDR3 DNA sequence: TGTGCCAGCGGGACAGGGTATTACGAGCAGTACTTC. It specifies CASGTGYYEQYF. The chain recombines TRBV27 with TRBJ2-7, with TRBD1 matching over 9 bases. The junction had 3 bases not matched to a gene; V was cut back by 8 bases and J by 4 bases. The CDR3 extends over 12 amino acids. Germline CDR1 is MNHEY and CDR2 is SMNVEV (reference sequence).

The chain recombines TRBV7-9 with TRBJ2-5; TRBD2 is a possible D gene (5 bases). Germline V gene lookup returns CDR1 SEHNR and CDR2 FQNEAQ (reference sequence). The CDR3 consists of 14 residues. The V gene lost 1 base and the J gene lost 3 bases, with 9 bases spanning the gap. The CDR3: CASSLGGAEETQYF. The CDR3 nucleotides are TGTGCCAGCAGCTTAGGGGGAGCAGAAGAGACCCAGTACTTC. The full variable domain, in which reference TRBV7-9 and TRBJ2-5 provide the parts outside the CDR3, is DTGVSQNPRHKITKRGQNVTFRCDPISEHNRLYWYRQTLGQGPEFLTYFQNEAQLEKSRLLSDRFSAERPKGSFSTLEIQRTEQGDSAMYLCASSLGGAEETQYFGPGTRLLVL.

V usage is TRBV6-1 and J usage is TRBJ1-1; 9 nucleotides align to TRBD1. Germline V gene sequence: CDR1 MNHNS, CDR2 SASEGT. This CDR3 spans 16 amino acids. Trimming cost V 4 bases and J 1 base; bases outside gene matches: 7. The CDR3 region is CASSGWTGASNTEAFF. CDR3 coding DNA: TGTGCCAGCAGTGGTTGGACAGGGGCCTCGAACACTGAAGCTTTCTTT.

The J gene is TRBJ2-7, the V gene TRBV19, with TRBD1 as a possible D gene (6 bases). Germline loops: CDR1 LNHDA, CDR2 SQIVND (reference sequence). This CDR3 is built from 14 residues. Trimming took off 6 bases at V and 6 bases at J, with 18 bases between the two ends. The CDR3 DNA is TGTGCCAGTAGCCCAGGGGTGGTACTTGGCGAGCAGTACTTC. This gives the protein CASSPGVVLGEQYF.

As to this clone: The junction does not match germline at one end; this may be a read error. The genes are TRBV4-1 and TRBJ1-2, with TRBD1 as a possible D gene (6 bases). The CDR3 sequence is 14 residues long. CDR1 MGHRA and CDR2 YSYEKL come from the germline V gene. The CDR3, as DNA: TGCCCCAGCAGCCAACTCTACAGGGAAACTGGCTACACCTTC. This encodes CPSSQLYRETGYTF.

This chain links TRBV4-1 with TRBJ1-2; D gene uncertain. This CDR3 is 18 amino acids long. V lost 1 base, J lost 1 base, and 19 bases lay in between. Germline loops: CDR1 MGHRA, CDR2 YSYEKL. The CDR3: CASSQVGRGKVNNYGYTF. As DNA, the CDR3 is TGCGCCAGCAGCCAAGTAGGCAGAGGCAAGGTTAATAACTATGGCTACACCTTC.

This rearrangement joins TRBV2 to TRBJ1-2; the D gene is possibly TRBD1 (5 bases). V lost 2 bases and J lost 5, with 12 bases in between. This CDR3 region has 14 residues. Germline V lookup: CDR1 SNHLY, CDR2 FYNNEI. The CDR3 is CASSERGAQYGYTF. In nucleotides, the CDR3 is TGTGCCAGCAGTGAACGCGGGGCCCAGTATGGCTACACCTTC.

The chain's CDR3 is CASSYSDPINTGELFF. The DNA of the CDR3 is TGTGCCAGCAGTTATAGTGACCCAATCAACACCGGGGAGCTGTTTTTT. This chain connects TRBV6-6 to TRBJ2-2; no definite D call. Germline V gene lookup returns CDR1 MNHNY and CDR2 SVGAGI (reference sequence). This CDR3 region has 16 residues. Trimming shortened V by 3 bases and J by 2 bases, and 13 bases separated the two germline ends.

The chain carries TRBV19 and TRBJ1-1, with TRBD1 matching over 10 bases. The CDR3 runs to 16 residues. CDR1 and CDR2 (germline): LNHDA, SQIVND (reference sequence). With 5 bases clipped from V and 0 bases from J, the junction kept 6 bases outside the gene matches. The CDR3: CASSPLTGGLNTEAFF. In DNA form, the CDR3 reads TGTGCCAGTAGTCCACTGACAGGGGGCTTGAACACTGAAGCTTTCTTT.

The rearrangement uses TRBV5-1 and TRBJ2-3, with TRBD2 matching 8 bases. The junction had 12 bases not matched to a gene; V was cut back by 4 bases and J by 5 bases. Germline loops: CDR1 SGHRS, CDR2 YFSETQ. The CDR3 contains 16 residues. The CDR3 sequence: CASSPSLAGRRDTQYF. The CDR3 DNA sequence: TGCGCCAGCAGCCCCTCCTTAGCGGGACGACGAGATACGCAGTATTTT.